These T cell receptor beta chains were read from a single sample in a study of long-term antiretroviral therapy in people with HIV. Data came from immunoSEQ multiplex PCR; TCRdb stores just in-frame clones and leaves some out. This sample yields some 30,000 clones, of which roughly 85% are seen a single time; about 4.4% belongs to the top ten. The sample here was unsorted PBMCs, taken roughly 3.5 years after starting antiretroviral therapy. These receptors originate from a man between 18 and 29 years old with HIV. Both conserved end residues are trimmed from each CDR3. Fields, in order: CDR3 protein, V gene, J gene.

ASSFVAGPLNEQY	TRBV11-2	TRBJ2-7
ASSLAGDGEQY	TRBV5-1	TRBJ2-7
ASSQESSGNTIY	TRBV14	TRBJ1-3
ASSFLAGPITGELF	TRBV7-6	TRBJ2-2
ATSPKRYTEAF	TRBV15	TRBJ1-1
ASSDGYSYEQY	TRBV19	TRBJ2-7
ASSLRPGETHEQY	TRBV7-7	TRBJ2-7
ASHDRAEAF	TRBV21-1	TRBJ1-1
ASSVEGAGGLYEQY	TRBV9	TRBJ2-7
ASSLRTGVNTEAF	TRBV27	TRBJ1-1
ASRPPEGPEAF	TRBV6-5	TRBJ1-1